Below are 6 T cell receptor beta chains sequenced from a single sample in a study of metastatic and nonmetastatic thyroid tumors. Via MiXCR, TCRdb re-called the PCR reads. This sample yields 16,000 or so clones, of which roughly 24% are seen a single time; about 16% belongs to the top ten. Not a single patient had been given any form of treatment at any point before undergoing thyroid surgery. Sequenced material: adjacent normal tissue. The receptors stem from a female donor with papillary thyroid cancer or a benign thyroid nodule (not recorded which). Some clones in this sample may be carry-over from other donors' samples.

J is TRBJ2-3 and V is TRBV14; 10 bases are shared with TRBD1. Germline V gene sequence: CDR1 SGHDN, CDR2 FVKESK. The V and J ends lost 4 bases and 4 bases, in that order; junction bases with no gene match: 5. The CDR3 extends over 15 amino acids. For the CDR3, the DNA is TGTGCCAGCAGCCGGCGACAGGGGGCCGCAGATACGCAGTATTTT. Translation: CASSRRQGAADTQYF.

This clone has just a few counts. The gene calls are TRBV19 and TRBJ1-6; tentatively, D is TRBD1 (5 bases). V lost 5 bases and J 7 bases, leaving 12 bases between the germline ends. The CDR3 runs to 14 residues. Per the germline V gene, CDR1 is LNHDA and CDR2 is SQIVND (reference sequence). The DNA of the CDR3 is TGTGCCAGTAGTCATCGGGGACCGAATTCACCCCTCCACTTT. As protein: CASSHRGPNSPLHF.

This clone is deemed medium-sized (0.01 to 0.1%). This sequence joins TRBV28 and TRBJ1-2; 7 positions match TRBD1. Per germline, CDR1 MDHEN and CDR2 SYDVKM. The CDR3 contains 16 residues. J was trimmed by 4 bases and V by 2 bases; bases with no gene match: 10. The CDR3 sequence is CASSLGGQSGTYGYTF. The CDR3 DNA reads TGTGCCAGCAGTTTAGGGGGACAGTCGGGCACCTATGGCTACACCTTC.

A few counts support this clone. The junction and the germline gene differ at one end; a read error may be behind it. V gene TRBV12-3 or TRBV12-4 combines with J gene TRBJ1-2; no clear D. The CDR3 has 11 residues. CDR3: CASSVNYCYTF. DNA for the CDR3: TGTGCCAGCAGTGTTAACTATTGCTACACCTTC.

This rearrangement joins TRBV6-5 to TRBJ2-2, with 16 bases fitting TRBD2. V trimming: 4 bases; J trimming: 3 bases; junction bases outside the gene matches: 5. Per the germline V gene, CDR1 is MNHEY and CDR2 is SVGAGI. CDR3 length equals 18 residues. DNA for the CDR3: TGTGCCAGCAGTTCGGAGGGACTAGCGGGAGGGTACACCGGGGAGCTGTTTTTT. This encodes CASSSEGLAGGYTGELFF.

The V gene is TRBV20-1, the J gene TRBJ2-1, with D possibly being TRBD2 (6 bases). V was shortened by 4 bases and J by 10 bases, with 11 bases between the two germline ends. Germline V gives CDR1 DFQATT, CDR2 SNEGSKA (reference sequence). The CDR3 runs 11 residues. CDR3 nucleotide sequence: TGCAGTGCTATTTGGGACTCCGAGCAGTTCTTC. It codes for CSAIWDSEQFF.